This T cell receptor (beta chain) was profiled in a study of T cell changes during pregnancy in multiple sclerosis. The protocol was immunoSEQ multiplex PCR, while the TCRdb copy is restricted to in-frame clones and leaves out a portion. The sample has about 32,000 clones, roughly 91% seen once. The CDR3 spans 15 residues. Germline V gene sequence: CDR1 SGHNT, CDR2 YYREEE (reference sequence). J lost 4 bases, V lost 3 bases, and 6 bases had no gene match. This specimen consisted of CD8+ T cells from peripheral blood mononuclear cells, obtained in the second trimester of pregnancy. This clonotype originated in a female donor in good health, enrolled as a control in a pregnancy study. The chain recombines TRBV5-4 with TRBJ2-1; TRBD1 aligns across 8 bases. The CDR3 DNA reads as TGTGCCAGCAGCTCCGGGACAGGTCAATACAATGAGCAGTTCTTC. Amino acid sequence: CASSSGTGQYNEQFF. The variable domain in full, completed from reference TRBV5-4 and TRBJ2-1, reads ETGVTQSPTHLIKTRGQQVTLRCSSQSGHNTVSWYQQALGQGPQFIFQYYREEENGRGNFPPRFSGLQFPNYSSELNVNALELDDSALYLCASSSGTGQYNEQFFGPGTRLTVL.